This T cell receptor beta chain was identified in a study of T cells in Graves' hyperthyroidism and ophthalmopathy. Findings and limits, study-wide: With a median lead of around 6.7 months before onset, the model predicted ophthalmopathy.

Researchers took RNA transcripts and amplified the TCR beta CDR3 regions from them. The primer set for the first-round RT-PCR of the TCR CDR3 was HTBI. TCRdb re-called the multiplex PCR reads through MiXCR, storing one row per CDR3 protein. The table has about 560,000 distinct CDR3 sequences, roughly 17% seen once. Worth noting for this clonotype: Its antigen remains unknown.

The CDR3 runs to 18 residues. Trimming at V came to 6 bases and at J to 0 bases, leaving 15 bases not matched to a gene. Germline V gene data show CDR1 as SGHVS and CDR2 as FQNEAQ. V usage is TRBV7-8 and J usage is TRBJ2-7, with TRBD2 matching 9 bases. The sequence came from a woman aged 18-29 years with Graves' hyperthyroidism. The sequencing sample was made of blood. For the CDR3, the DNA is TGTGCCAGCAGAAGCGGTAGCGGGGGAACGTTCTCCTCCTACGAGCAGTACTTC. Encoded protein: CASRSGSGGTFSSYEQYF.